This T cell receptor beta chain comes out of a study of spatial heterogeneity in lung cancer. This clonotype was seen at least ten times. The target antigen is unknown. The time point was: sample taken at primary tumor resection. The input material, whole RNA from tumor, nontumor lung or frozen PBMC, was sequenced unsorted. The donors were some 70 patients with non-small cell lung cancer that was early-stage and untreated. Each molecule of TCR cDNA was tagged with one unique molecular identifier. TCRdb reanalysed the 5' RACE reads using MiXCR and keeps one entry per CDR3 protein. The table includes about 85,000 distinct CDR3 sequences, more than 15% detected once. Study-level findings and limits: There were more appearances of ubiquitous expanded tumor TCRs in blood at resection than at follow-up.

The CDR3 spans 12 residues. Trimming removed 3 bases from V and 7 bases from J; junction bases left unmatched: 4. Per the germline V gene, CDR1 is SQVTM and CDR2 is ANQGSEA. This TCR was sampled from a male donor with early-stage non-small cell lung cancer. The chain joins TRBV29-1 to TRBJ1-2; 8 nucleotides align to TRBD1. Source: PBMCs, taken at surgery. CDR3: CSVDRGLSGYTF. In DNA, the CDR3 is TGCAGCGTTGACAGGGGGCTAAGTGGCTACACCTTC.